The 16 T cell receptor beta chains in this list originate from one sample, sequenced in a study of blood T cell repertoires in COVID-19. The method was immunoSEQ multiplex PCR; TCRdb's version includes in-frame clones alone and lacks a portion of them. In the table there are around 200,000 clones, about 86% of which are singletons. The material sequenced was PBMCs or T cells enriched from blood (not recorded which). These receptors all come from a woman aged 30 to 39 who had been exposed to COVID-19.

The V and J genes are TRBV19 and TRBJ2-1, with D possibly TRBD2 on 7 matching bases. Germline CDR1 reads LNHDA; CDR2 reads SQIVND (reference sequence). The V end lost 4 bases, the J end lost 7 bases, and 20 bases lay between the germline ends. CDR3 length: 16 amino acids. The CDR3 here is CASSTLRGGVKNEQFF. The CDR3 coding sequence is TGTGCCAGTAGTACCCTAAGGGGGGGGGTGAAAAATGAGCAGTTCTTC. Supplemented by reference TRBV19 and TRBJ2-1, the full variable domain reads DGGITQSPKYLFRKEGQNVTLSCEQNLNHDAMYWYRQDPGQGLRLIYYSQIVNDFQKGDIAEGYSVSREKKESFPLTVTSAQKNPTAFYLCASSTLRGGVKNEQFFGPGTRLTVL.

The V call is TRBV19, the J call TRBJ1-1; D is uncertain. Trimming pared 7 bases from V and 2 bases from J, leaving 14 bases between. Germline values: CDR1 LNHDA, CDR2 SQIVND (reference sequence). CDR3 length equals 14 residues. The CDR3 coding sequence is TGTGCCAGTAAGGGAGGGCGGCTTAACACTGAAGCTTTCTTT. Translation gives CASKGGRLNTEAFF.

The chain uses TRBV15 and TRBJ1-2; a weak D match, TRBD1 (5 bases). Trimming removed 4 bases from V and 1 base from J, with 10 bases in between. There are 14 residues in the CDR3. Germline V gene data show CDR1 as LNHNV and CDR2 as YYDKDF (reference sequence). CDR3 protein: CATSKWGINYGYTF. The CDR3 nucleotides read TGTGCCACCAGCAAATGGGGCATTAACTATGGCTACACCTTC.

The genes are TRBV12-3 or TRBV12-4 and TRBJ1-2; D not certain. The V gene lost 3 bases and the J gene lost 4 bases, with 9 bases spanning the gap. The CDR3 is 13 amino acids. The CDR3 region has the DNA TGTGCCAGCAGTTTGCGCCACCTCTATGGCTACACCTTC. Residues: CASSLRHLYGYTF.

As for this clone: The same CDR3 is also encoded by other DNA sequences in this sample. V and J are TRBV6-5 and TRBJ2-1; TRBD1 matches 7 bases. The CDR3 is made up of 16 amino acids. Germline assignment: CDR1 MNHEY and CDR2 SVGAGI. Trimming cost V 0 bases and J 3 bases; bases outside gene matches: 5. The CDR3 loop is CASSYSTGVVYNEQFF. For the CDR3, the DNA is TGTGCCAGCAGTTACTCAACAGGGGTCGTCTACAATGAGCAGTTCTTC.

The rearrangement uses TRBV12-3 or TRBV12-4 and TRBJ1-1, with D possibly being TRBD1 (6 bases). The CDR3 totals 13 residues. Trimming left V 1 base short and J 10 bases short, with 13 bases between. DNA of the CDR3: TGTGCCAGCAGTTTAGGCCCAGGGGTCGCAGCTTTCTTT. It yields the protein CASSLGPGVAAFF.

The CDR3 sequence is CASSLDLQGGNEKLFF. The CDR3 region has the DNA TGTGCCAGCAGCTTGGATTTACAGGGAGGGAATGAAAAACTGTTTTTT. The genes are TRBV5-4 and TRBJ1-4; D perhaps matches TRBD1 (6 bases). The CDR3 contains 16 residues. The germline gives CDR1 SGHNT, CDR2 YYREEE (reference sequence). V gave up 0 bases and J gave up 5 bases, with 14 bases separating them.

V usage is TRBV27 and J usage is TRBJ1-6, with D unclear. This CDR3 is built from 14 residues. V was clipped by 0 bases and J by 5 bases, with 5 bases between them. From germline, CDR1 is MNHEY and CDR2 SMNVEV (reference sequence). Written as DNA, the CDR3 is TGTGCCAGCAGTTTATCGATAGATAATTCACCCCTCCACTTT. Translation gives CASSLSIDNSPLHF.

V is TRBV7-2 and J is TRBJ2-7, with TRBD1 identical over 8 bases. Germline trimming cut 5 bases from V and 3 bases from J; bases unmatched to any gene: 9. The CDR3 is made up of 15 amino acids. Germline values: CDR1 SGHTA, CDR2 FQGNSA. The CDR3 DNA is TGTGCCAGCAGCCACTCGGGACAGGAAAACTACGAGCAGTACTTC. Protein sequence: CASSHSGQENYEQYF.

The rearrangement uses TRBV7-8 and TRBJ1-4, with TRBD1 identical over 7 bases. The CDR3 has 16 residues. Germline V gene data show CDR1 as SGHVS and CDR2 as FQNEAQ. V was pared by 5 bases and J by 5 bases, with 11 bases of the junction left unmatched. CDR3: CASSLGSGQRNEKLFF. CDR3 sequence (DNA): TGTGCCAGCAGCCTGGGTTCGGGACAGAGGAATGAAAAACTGTTTTTT.

The chain recombines TRBV12-3 or TRBV12-4 with TRBJ2-3; D is unclear. With 6 bases removed from V and 1 base from J, the gap between germline ends came to 8 bases. The length of the CDR3 is 13 residues. CDR3 in amino acids: CASRTSGTDTQYF. CDR3 nucleotides: TGTGCCAGCAGGACATCAGGCACAGATACGCAGTATTTT.

This clone showed up just once. The chain couples TRBV30 to TRBJ1-6; D unclear. CDR1 is GTSNPN and CDR2 is SVGIG in the germline V gene (reference sequence). The CDR3 loop spans 13 amino acids. V lost 4 bases and J 2 bases, leaving 6 bases between the germline ends. CDR3 protein: CAWTGTYNSPLHF. CDR3 sequence (DNA): TGTGCCTGGACCGGGACCTATAATTCACCCCTCCACTTT.

The chain recombines TRBV2 with TRBJ2-7, with D perhaps TRBD2 (7 bases). V lost 2 bases and J 4 bases, leaving 12 bases between the germline ends. This CDR3 spans 14 amino acids. Germline values: CDR1 SNHLY, CDR2 FYNNEI. The CDR3 DNA sequence: TGTGCCAGCAGTGAAAGTAAGGGGGGGTACGAGCAGTACTTC. Translation gives CASSESKGGYEQYF.

The J gene is TRBJ1-2, the V gene TRBV2; weak D call: TRBD1 (6 bases). The germline CDR1 and CDR2 sequences are SNHLY and FYNNEI. This CDR3 contains 16 residues. V was cut by 6 bases and J by 6 bases, with 23 bases left in between. The CDR3 here is CASRADSPDPSHGYTF. The CDR3 bases are TGTGCCAGCAGGGCGGACAGCCCAGACCCTTCTCATGGCTACACCTTC.

The chain is built from TRBV11-2 and TRBJ1-1; D not resolved. The germline gives CDR1 SGHAT, CDR2 FQNNGV. V lost 2 bases and J lost 4, with 5 bases in between. This CDR3 region has 12 residues. The CDR3 nucleotides read TGTGCCAGCAGCTTATTCTTCACTGAAGCTTTCTTT. It is translated as CASSLFFTEAFF.

This clone was recorded only once. The CDR3 spells CASSQDRMLTSEAFF. DNA for the CDR3: TGCGCCAGCAGCCAAGACAGGATGTTAACCAGTGAAGCTTTCTTT. This sequence joins TRBV4-1 and TRBJ1-1; D gene unclear. The CDR3 runs to 15 residues. CDR1 and CDR2 from the germline V gene are MGHRA and YSYEKL. Trimming took off 0 bases at V and 7 bases at J, with 15 bases between the two ends.